The rows below give T cell receptor beta chains drawn from one sample of a study of beta chain features in type 1 diabetes. Using immunoSEQ multiplex PCR, the repertoire was profiled, and TCRdb retains in-frame clones only, with some absent. Of over 500,000 clones in the sample, roughly 15% were seen once. Sequenced input: naive CD4+ T cells from blood. The source is a man aged 18 to 30 in good health. CDR3s include the opening cysteine and the closing phenylalanine or tryptophan. Each record gives: clone size, J gene, V gene, D gene, CDR3 DNA, CDR3 protein. D genes are given only for firm matches. Clone size, where shown, is once, few, many, or a class for clones that have expanded.

>-|TRBJ1-2|TRBV6-5|TRBD1
TGTGCCAGCAGTTACGACAGGGGGTATGGCTACACCTTC
CASSYDRGYGYTF
>few|TRBJ2-5|TRBV5-4|-
TGTGCCAGCAGCCTGGGGGGAGGTGAGACCCAGTACTTC
CASSLGGGETQYF
>few|TRBJ1-2|TRBV5-1|-
TGCGCCAGCAGCTTAGGCTCAGGTTATGGCTACACCTTC
CASSLGSGYGYTF
>few|TRBJ2-3|TRBV18|-
TGTGCCAGCTCACTCCCTCAGGATACGCAGTATTTT
CASSLPQDTQYF
>few|TRBJ2-3|TRBV10-3|-
TGTGCCATCAGTTTCTTGACTAGTGGGATAGGTGATACGCAGTATTTT
CAISFLTSGIGDTQYF
>-|TRBJ1-3|TRBV4-3|-
TGCGCCAGCAGCCGAGGGCAGTTCTCTGGAAACACCATATATTTT
CASSRGQFSGNTIYF
>-|TRBJ1-4|TRBV5-4|-
TGTGCCAGCAGCAGGGACACGGCAACTAATGAAAAACTGTTTTTT
CASSRDTATNEKLFF
>few|TRBJ2-7|TRBV13|-
TGTGCCAGCAGCCTCAGAGGAGCCAGCCACCACGAGCAGTACTTC
CASSLRGASHHEQYF
>-|TRBJ1-2|TRBV16|TRBD1
TGTGCCAGCAGCCAAATGGGACAGTTGAACTATGGCTACACCTTC
CASSQMGQLNYGYTF
>-|TRBJ1-5|TRBV10-3|TRBD1
TGTGCCACTTCCGGGACAGACAATCAGCCCCAGCATTTT
CATSGTDNQPQHF
>-|TRBJ1-5|TRBV7-2|TRBD1
TGTGCCAGCAGCTTAGGACAGGGGGGATATCAGCCCCAGCATTTT
CASSLGQGGYQPQHF
>-|TRBJ2-7|TRBV27|TRBD1
TGTGCCAGCAGTGCAGGGGGCGCCGGGACCTACGAGCAGTACTTC
CASSAGGAGTYEQYF
>-|TRBJ1-1|TRBV7-2|-
TGTGCCAGCAGCTTAGTAGGCTATCTGGGGACTGAAGCTTTCTTT
CASSLVGYLGTEAFF
>many|TRBJ2-7|TRBV14|-
TGTGCCAGCAGCCTACAGGGTTGGCTGAGATCCGAGCAGTACTTC
CASSLQGWLRSEQYF
>few|TRBJ1-5|TRBV28|TRBD1
TGTGCCGTCCTAGGAGGGGGCCAGGGGGCTCATCAGCCCCAGCATTTT
CAVLGGGQGAHQPQHF
>-|TRBJ2-7|TRBV11-2|-
TGTGCCAGCAGGAAGTTTGGCAGGGGATCTTACGAGCAGTACTTC
CASRKFGRGSYEQYF
>-|TRBJ2-3|TRBV9|-
TGTGCCAGCAGCGTAGGCCTAGCGATTAGCACAGATACGCAGTATTTT
CASSVGLAISTDTQYF
>few|TRBJ1-2|TRBV7-2|TRBD1
TGTGCCAGCAGCGGCGACAGGGGACGTGGCTACACCTTC
CASSGDRGRGYTF
>few|TRBJ2-1|TRBV5-6|-
TGTGCCAGCAGCCCCGGACAAATTAGCTCCTACAATGAGCAGTTCTTC
CASSPGQISSYNEQFF
>-|TRBJ1-6|TRBV27|-
TGTGCCAGCAGTTTTTCTGCGGTGGGGGGAAATTCACCCCTCCACTTT
CASSFSAVGGNSPLHF
>-|TRBJ2-1|TRBV7-3|-
TGTGCCAGCAGCTTAGGCCCCGGGGATGAGCAGTTCTTC
CASSLGPGDEQFF
>-|TRBJ2-7|TRBV5-4|TRBD1
TGTGCCAGCAGCTTGCGTCAGGGGGCCTACGAGCAGTACTTC
CASSLRQGAYEQYF
>few|TRBJ1-3|TRBV5-1|-
TGCGCCAGCTCCTCAGGAGCAGGAAACACCATATATTTT
CASSSGAGNTIYF
>few|TRBJ2-1|TRBV11-3|TRBD2
TGTGCCAGCAGCCCCCCCCGGACTAGCGGGAGGGGCAATGAGCAGTTCTTC
CASSPPRTSGRGNEQFF
>-|TRBJ2-7|TRBV11-2|-
TGTGCCAGCAGCTCAAACAGCGGCAGCTCCTACGAGCAGTACTTC
CASSSNSGSSYEQYF
>-|TRBJ1-5|TRBV6-5|-
TGTGCCAGCAGTTCCTCGGGGCGAAGCAATCAGCCCCAGCATTTT
CASSSSGRSNQPQHF
>few|TRBJ2-5|TRBV7-2|-
TGTGCCAGCAGCTCGACTGCTTTGCAGTACTTC
CASSSTALQYF
>-|TRBJ1-2|TRBV7-9|-
TGTGCCAGCAGCCTGGGGGAGGCTGGGGGCTACACCTTC
CASSLGEAGGYTF
>few|TRBJ1-1|TRBV10-3|TRBD1
TGTGCCATCAGTGAGAGAGGGGGGACAGGGAACACTGAAGCTTTCTTT
CAISERGGTGNTEAFF
>-|TRBJ1-2|TRBV5-4|-
TGTGCCAGCAGCTTGAGGGGTTTAGACTATGGCTACACCTTC
CASSLRGLDYGYTF
>-|TRBJ2-5|TRBV7-9|TRBD1
TGTGCCAGCAGCACCCGGGACAGGCGTGAAGAGACCCAGTACTTC
CASSTRDRREETQYF
>few|TRBJ2-3|TRBV10-3|-
TGTGCCATCAGTGAGTCCCCTATGGCGGGCTCGGGAGATACGCAGTATTTT
CAISESPMAGSGDTQYF
>-|TRBJ1-3|TRBV19|-
TGTGCCAGTAGTGCGACAGCTCTCCCTGGAAACACCATATATTTT
CASSATALPGNTIYF
>-|TRBJ1-1|TRBV15|-
TGTGCCACCAGCAGAGAAAGAGGACAGCTTTACACTGAAGCTTTCTTT
CATSRERGQLYTEAFF
>few|TRBJ2-5|TRBV27|TRBD2
TGTGCCAGCATAGTACGGGAGGAGTACCAAGAGACCCAGTACTTC
CASIVREEYQETQYF
>-|TRBJ1-3|TRBV27|-
TGTGCCAGCAGTTTATCATCTGGAAACACCATATATTTT
CASSLSSGNTIYF
>once|TRBJ2-7|TRBV29-1|TRBD1
TGCAGCGTTGATTGGGGACAGATTTACCCCTACGAGCAGTACTTC
CSVDWGQIYPYEQYF
>few|TRBJ2-3|TRBV11-2|TRBD2
TGTGCCAGCAGCCCTGGACTAGCGGGAGCGGATACGCAGTATTTT
CASSPGLAGADTQYF
>few|TRBJ1-1|TRBV5-1|-
TGCGCCAGCAGCTTGGAAGGGGAGAACACTGAAGCTTTCTTT
CASSLEGENTEAFF
>-|TRBJ2-3|TRBV7-9|-
TGTGCCAGCAGCTTACGGTTTTTCACAGATACGCAGTATTTT
CASSLRFFTDTQYF
>-|TRBJ2-7|TRBV7-2|-
TGTGCCAGCAGCCACAACTCCTACGAGCAGTACTTC
CASSHNSYEQYF
>-|TRBJ2-2|TRBV5-1|-
TGCGCCAGCAGCTTGGGACAAAACACCGGGGAGCTGTTTTTT
CASSLGQNTGELFF